These 17 T cell receptor beta chains were all obtained from the same sample, sequenced in a study of blood T cell repertoires in COVID-19. This table comes from immunoSEQ multiplex PCR, and its TCRdb copy is limited to in-frame clones, with some not included. The table lists 64,000 or so clones, about 86% of them singletons. Material: peripheral blood. The receptors originated from a man aged 35 to 55 with acute or convalescent COVID-19.

The chain recombines TRBV18 with TRBJ2-3, with 10 bases lining up with TRBD1. The CDR3 runs 15 residues. Losses at the gene ends were 4 bases for V and 2 bases for J; bases not matched to a gene: 3. Germline V gives CDR1 KGHSH, CDR2 LQKENI. CDR3 DNA: TGTGCCAGCTCACTGGGGACAGGGGACACAGATACGCAGTATTTT. Amino acids: CASSLGTGDTDTQYF. Supplemented by reference TRBV18 and TRBJ2-3, the full variable domain reads NAGVMQNPRHLVRRRGQEARLRCSPMKGHSHVYWYRQLPEEGLKFMVYLQKENIIDESGMPKERFSAEFPKEGPSILRIQQVVRGDSAAYFCASSLGTGDTDTQYFGPGTRLTVL.

V and J are TRBV18 and TRBJ2-1, with D maybe TRBD2 (6 bases). There are 16 residues in the CDR3. The germline V gene encodes CDR1 KGHSH and CDR2 LQKENI. V was cut by 3 bases and J by 3 bases, with 15 bases left in between. CDR3 in DNA: TGTGCCAGCTCACCGGGCGTGGCGGGAAGCTACAATGAGCAGTTCTTC. This translates into CASSPGVAGSYNEQFF.

This rearrangement joins TRBV5-1 to TRBJ1-2, with 8 bases matching TRBD1. Germline CDR1 reads SGHRS; CDR2 reads YFSETQ. CDR3 length: 16 amino acids. Losses at the gene ends were 4 bases for V and 4 bases for J; bases not matched to a gene: 12. The CDR3 loop is CASSDPRNGQGYGYTF. The CDR3 coding sequence is TGCGCCAGCAGCGATCCGCGGAACGGACAGGGCTATGGCTACACCTTC.

This clone was seen only once. CDR3 in DNA: TGTGCCAGCAGCAAAGCCACCCCTATAGGCGGGGGCGACACGGGCGGGAGGCAGTTCTTC. This encodes CASSKATPIGGGDTGGRQFF. This chain uses TRBV21-1 with TRBJ2-1; TRBD2, the D gene given by the table, was not confirmed from the DNA. TRBV21-1 is described as a pseudogene. This CDR3 spans 20 amino acids.

The chain couples TRBV12-3 or TRBV12-4 to TRBJ2-7, with D tentatively TRBD1 (5 bases). The germline V and J ends were trimmed by 2 bases and 3 bases, with 8 bases remaining between them. The CDR3 contains 13 residues. As DNA, the CDR3 is TGTGCCAGCAGTTTAAAGGGGTTCTACGAGCAGTACTTC. It translates to CASSLKGFYEQYF.

This clone has just one count. The rearrangement uses TRBV6-5 and TRBJ2-5; 7 nucleotides line up with TRBD2. The germline V gene encodes CDR1 MNHEY and CDR2 SVGAGI. Trimming cost V 5 bases and J 4 bases; bases outside gene matches: 10. CDR3 size: 15 residues. CDR3 DNA sequence: TGTGCCAGCAGTCTCTTTGGGGGGGGGTCAGAGACCCAGTACTTC. Its translation: CASSLFGGGSETQYF.

The chain employs TRBV4-1 and TRBJ2-5; TRBD2 aligns across 14 bases. The length of the CDR3 is 17 residues. Trimming cost V 1 base and J 4 bases; bases outside gene matches: 5. Per the germline V gene, CDR1 is MGHRA and CDR2 is YSYEKL. CDR3 region: CASSQVGLAGGRETQYF. DNA for the CDR3: TGCGCCAGCAGCCAAGTCGGACTAGCGGGGGGTCGAGAGACCCAGTACTTC.

The chain recombines TRBV29-1 with TRBJ2-1, with 11 bases aligning to TRBD2. With 4 bases clipped from V and 9 bases from J, the junction kept 5 bases outside the gene matches. The CDR3 extends over 13 amino acids. Germline lookup yields CDR1 SQVTM and CDR2 ANQGSEA. The CDR3 loop reads CSVVLAGGREQFF. The CDR3 DNA sequence: TGCAGCGTTGTATTAGCGGGGGGGCGTGAGCAGTTCTTC.

V gene TRBV7-2 combines with J gene TRBJ1-2; 7 bases are a match to TRBD1. The CDR3 covers 14 residues. The V gene end was trimmed by 7 bases and the J gene end by 4 bases; junction bases not matched to a gene: 9. Germline loops: CDR1 SGHTA, CDR2 FQGNSA. The CDR3, as DNA: TGTGCCAGCACCCCGGGGACAGTCAGCTATGGCTACACCTTC. The encoded protein is CASTPGTVSYGYTF.

The V call is TRBV11-3, the J call TRBJ1-1, with D perhaps TRBD1 (6 bases). The V end lost 6 bases, the J end lost 5 bases, and 13 bases lay between the germline ends. This CDR3 comprises 13 residues. From germline, CDR1 is SGHNT and CDR2 YENEEA. This CDR3 reads CASRLGGATEAFF. The DNA of the CDR3 is TGTGCCAGCAGGCTAGGGGGGGCTACTGAAGCTTTCTTT.

CDR3 sequence reads: CASGEPGTENQPQHF. DNA for the CDR3: TGTGCTAGTGGTGAGCCCGGGACAGAAAATCAGCCCCAGCATTTT. The chain carries TRBV12-5 and TRBJ1-5; TRBD1 aligns across 7 bases. Germline CDR1 is LGHNT and CDR2 is FRNRAP. The CDR3 extends over 15 amino acids. Trimming removed 5 bases from V and 4 bases from J; junction bases left unmatched: 8.

The V gene is TRBV19, the J gene TRBJ2-3; 11 bases fit TRBD2. The junction had 3 bases not matched to a gene; V was cut back by 8 bases and J by 2 bases. This CDR3 has 14 amino acids. Germline CDR1 and CDR2: LNHDA and SQIVND (reference sequence). CDR3 sequence: CASVAGGLTDTQYF. In DNA, the CDR3 is TGTGCCAGTGTAGCGGGGGGGCTCACAGATACGCAGTATTTT. The entire variable domain, with the rest obtained from reference TRBV19 and TRBJ2-3, is as follows: DGGITQSPKYLFRKEGQNVTLSCEQNLNHDAMYWYRQDPGQGLRLIYYSQIVNDFQKGDIAEGYSVSREKKESFPLTVTSAQKNPTAFYLCASVAGGLTDTQYFGPGTRLTVL.

The chain joins TRBV7-9 to TRBJ1-2; D gene unclear. Germline-derived CDR1 and CDR2 are SEHNR and FQNEAQ (reference sequence). CDR3 length equals 13 residues. V dropped 5 bases and J dropped 4 bases, with 11 bases sitting between them. The CDR3 region is CASSPTTSYGYTF. CDR3 bases: TGTGCCAGCAGCCCAACGACATCCTATGGCTACACCTTC.

The chain is built from TRBV5-1 and TRBJ2-7; maybe TRBD1 (5 bases). The CDR3 covers 17 residues. The germline V and J ends were trimmed by 2 bases and 3 bases, with 21 bases remaining between them. The germline V gene has CDR1 SGHRS and CDR2 YFSETQ. Here the CDR3 DNA reads TGCGCCAGCAGCTTTGGCCCCCCCACAGGAGCAAGCTACGAGCAGTACTTC. Amino acids: CASSFGPPTGASYEQYF.

The rearrangement links TRBV11-3 to TRBJ2-7; 7 nucleotides align to TRBD1. V shed 4 bases and J 4 bases; nucleotides not matched to a gene: 1. CDR1 SGHNT and CDR2 YENEEA come from the germline V gene. This CDR3 has 12 amino acids. This CDR3 reads CASSSTGYEQYF. As DNA, the CDR3 is TGTGCCAGCAGCTCGACAGGGTACGAGCAGTACTTC.

This sequence joins TRBV6-5 and TRBJ2-3; D possibly corresponds to TRBD1 (6 bases). Germline lookup yields CDR1 MNHEY and CDR2 SVGAGI. The CDR3 length is 15 residues. Trimming removed 2 bases from V and 1 base from J, with 10 bases in between. CDR3 DNA sequence: TGTGCCAGCAGTTACACCAGGGGAGGCACAGATACGCAGTATTTT. It encodes CASSYTRGGTDTQYF.

The gene calls are TRBV21-1 and TRBJ2-5; TRBD2, as called in the table, went unchecked against the DNA. TRBV21-1 is shown as a pseudogene. The CDR3 length is 14 residues. The DNA for the CDR3 is TGTGCCAGCAGCAAAGGGGGAGAAAAAGAGACCCAGTACTTC. It encodes CASSKGGEKETQYF.